This T cell receptor beta chain emerged from a study of T cell repertoires in cytomegalovirus infection. As to this clonotype: Its cognate antigen is unknown.

MiXCR was run by TCRdb on the reads, yielding one entry per CDR3 protein. The table has approximately 270,000 distinct CDR3 sequences, 22% seen once. Per the germline V gene, CDR1 is SNHLY and CDR2 is FYNNEI. V shed 1 base and J shed 0 bases, with 3 bases lying between them. This CDR3 has 13 amino acids. The chain links TRBV2 to TRBJ1-2; the D is unclear. The TCR was taken from a human donor in good health (CMV status not recorded). Some clones in this sample may be carry-over from other donors' samples. The input for sequencing was cultured PBMCs, taken from culture after CMV antigen stimulation. Here the CDR3 reads CASSEETNYGYTF. The CDR3 coding sequence is TGTGCCAGCAGTGAAGAAACTAACTATGGCTACACCTTC.